The present T cell receptor beta chain was sequenced within a study of cytomegalovirus exposure and HLA in healthy donors. Sequenced by immunoSEQ multiplex PCR; TCRdb stores in-frame clones only, minus some. The repertoire consists of about 240,000 clones, with approximately 84% occurring once and the leading ten covering around 1.3%. V gave up 4 bases and J gave up 1 base; unmatched junction bases: 1. The CDR3 is 14 amino acids. Germline loops: CDR1 SGHRS, CDR2 YFSETQ. As for this clone: Its specificity is unknown.

Whole-study findings and limits: It was reported that the classifier diagnosed cytomegalovirus status with high specificity and sensitivity in both the original and validation cohorts. Cytomegalovirus association was listed for 164 TCR beta chains. Testing in vitro showed a few CMV-associated chains specific for CMV antigens.

The donors were part of the validation cohort of 120 subjects. That cohort was separate from the first cohort, which comprised 670 or so subjects. The sequenced sample was PBMCs. The sequence was obtained from a woman in her twenties or thirties in good health and CMV-seropositive. The V and J genes are TRBV5-1 and TRBJ2-7, with 11 bases matching TRBD1. CDR3 in DNA: TGCGCCAGCAGCGGACAGGGGGCTTCCTACGAGCAGTACTTC. Its protein is CASSGQGASYEQYF.